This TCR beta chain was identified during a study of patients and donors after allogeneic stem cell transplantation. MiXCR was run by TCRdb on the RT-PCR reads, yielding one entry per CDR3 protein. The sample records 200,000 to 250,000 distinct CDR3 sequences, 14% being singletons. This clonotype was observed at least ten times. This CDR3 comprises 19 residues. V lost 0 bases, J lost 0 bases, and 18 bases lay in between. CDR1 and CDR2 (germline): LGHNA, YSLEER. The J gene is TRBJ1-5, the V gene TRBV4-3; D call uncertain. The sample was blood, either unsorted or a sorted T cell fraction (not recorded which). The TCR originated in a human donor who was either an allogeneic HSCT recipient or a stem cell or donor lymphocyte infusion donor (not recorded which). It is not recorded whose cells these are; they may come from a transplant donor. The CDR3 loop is CASSQDLHPRPDSNQPQHF. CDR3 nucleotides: TGCGCCAGCAGCCAAGATCTCCACCCGCGTCCGGATAGCAATCAGCCCCAGCATTTT.